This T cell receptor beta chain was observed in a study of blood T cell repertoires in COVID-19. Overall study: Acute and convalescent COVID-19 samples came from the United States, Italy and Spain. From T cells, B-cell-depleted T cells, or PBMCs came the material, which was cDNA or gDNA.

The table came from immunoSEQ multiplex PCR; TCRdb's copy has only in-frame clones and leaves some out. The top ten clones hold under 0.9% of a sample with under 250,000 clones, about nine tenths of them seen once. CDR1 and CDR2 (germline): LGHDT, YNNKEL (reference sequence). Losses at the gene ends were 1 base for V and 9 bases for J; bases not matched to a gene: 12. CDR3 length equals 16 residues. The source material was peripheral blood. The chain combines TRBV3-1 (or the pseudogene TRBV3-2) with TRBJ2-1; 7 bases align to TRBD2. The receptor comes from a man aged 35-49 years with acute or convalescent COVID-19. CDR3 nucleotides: TGTGCCAGCAGCCAAGGATGCGGGAGAGCTAAGGGTGAGCAGTTCTTC. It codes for CASSQGCGRAKGEQFF.